The rows below give T cell receptor beta chains drawn from one sample of a study of vaccination and CD4 T cells after COVID-19. MiXCR, run by TCRdb on the PCR reads, gives a single entry per CDR3 protein. This table holds around 18,000 distinct CDR3 sequences, 60% to 80% found once. These receptors lack a known antigen. Sequencing input: CD4+ T cells from blood, cultured in vitro. The receptors come from a human donor who had recovered from COVID-19. CDR3s include the opening cysteine and the closing phenylalanine or tryptophan. A D gene is named only where the DNA matches it firmly. Only some rows state a clone size, as once, few, many or a class for expanded clones.

V gene	clone size	D gene	J gene	CDR3 DNA	CDR3 protein
TRBV7-3	.	TRBD1	TRBJ2-6	TGTGCCAGCAGCTCCGGACAGGTTAGCTCTGGGGCCAACGTCCTGACTTTC	CASSSGQVSSGANVLTF
TRBV10-3	.	.	TRBJ1-1	TGTGCCATCAGTGAGGACCTGGAAGCTTTCTTT	CAISEDLEAFF
TRBV5-4	.	.	TRBJ2-7	TGTGCCAGCAGCCCGGGACTGGGGGGCTACGAGCAGTACTTC	CASSPGLGGYEQYF
TRBV19	.	TRBD1	TRBJ2-5	TGTGCCAGTAGTATAAGTCGTACCGGGACAGGGAGGGAGACCCAGTACTTC	CASSISRTGTGRETQYF
TRBV20-1	.	.	TRBJ1-6	TGCAGTGCTAGAGAGGGCCAGGCCTGGTCCTCGAAGTCACCCCTCCACTTT	CSAREGQAWSSKSPLHF
TRBV28	.	.	TRBJ2-5	TGTGCCAGCAGTTTAGGGCCAAGGGGGGAAGAGACCCAGTACTTC	CASSLGPRGEETQYF
TRBV7-9	.	TRBD1	TRBJ2-6	TGTGCCAGCAGCCGAGGGACAGGGTTCTCTGGGGCCAACGTCCTGACTTTC	CASSRGTGFSGANVLTF
TRBV6-1	.	TRBD1	TRBJ2-7	TGTGCCAGCAGACCGGACAGGGCGGGTACCTACGAGCAGTACTTC	CASRPDRAGTYEQYF
TRBV20-1	.	TRBD2	TRBJ2-1	TGCAGTGCTACCCTTCCCCCGGGACTAGCGGGGGGACGCTCCTACAATGAGCAGTTCTTC	CSATLPPGLAGGRSYNEQFF
TRBV20-1	.	.	TRBJ1-5	TGCAGTGCTAGTAGTCGGTATAGCAATCAGCCCCAGCATTTT	CSASSRYSNQPQHF
TRBV6-1	.	.	TRBJ1-2	TGTGCCAGCACGATTCGGGACGGGGAAAACTATGGCTACACCTTC	CASTIRDGENYGYTF
TRBV10-3	.	TRBD1	TRBJ1-1	TGTGCCATCAGTGTCGACAGGGGGACCACTGAAGCTTTCTTT	CAISVDRGTTEAFF
TRBV11-3	.	.	TRBJ2-7	TGTGCCAGCAGCCTAAGGGACCTGGCAAGCATCAACGAGCAGTACTTC	CASSLRDLASINEQYF
TRBV6-1	once	.	TRBJ1-2	TGTGCCGGATATAGCGAGAACTATGGCTACACCTTC	CAGYSENYGYTF
TRBV7-2	.	.	TRBJ1-2	TGTGCCAGCAGCCAAGGAGGGGCCTATGGCTACACCTTC	CASSQGGAYGYTF
TRBV15	.	.	TRBJ1-1	TGTGCCACCAGCAGAGATATAACGGCTTTCTTT	CATSRDITAFF
TRBV20-1	.	.	TRBJ1-2	TGCAGTGCTAGGGGGGGTGATCAGGTCTATGGCTACACCTTC	CSARGGDQVYGYTF
TRBV20-1	.	.	TRBJ2-7	TGCAGTGCCAGGGACTCCGCCTACGAGCAGTACTTC	CSARDSAYEQYF